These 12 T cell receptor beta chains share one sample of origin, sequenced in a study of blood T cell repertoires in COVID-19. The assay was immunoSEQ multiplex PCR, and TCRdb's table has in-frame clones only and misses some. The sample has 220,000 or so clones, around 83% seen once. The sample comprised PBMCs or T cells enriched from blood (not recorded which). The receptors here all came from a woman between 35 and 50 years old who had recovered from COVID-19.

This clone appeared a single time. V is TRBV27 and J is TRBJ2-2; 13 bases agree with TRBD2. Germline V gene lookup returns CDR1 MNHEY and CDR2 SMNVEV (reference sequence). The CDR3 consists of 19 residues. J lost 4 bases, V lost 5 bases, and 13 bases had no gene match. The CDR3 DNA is TGTGCCAGCAGTCCCCTTAGGACTAGCGGGAGCACGAGCACCGGGGAGCTGTTTTTT. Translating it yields CASSPLRTSGSTSTGELFF.

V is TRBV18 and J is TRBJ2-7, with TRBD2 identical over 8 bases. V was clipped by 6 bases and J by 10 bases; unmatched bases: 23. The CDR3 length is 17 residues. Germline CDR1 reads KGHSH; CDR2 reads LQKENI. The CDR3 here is CASSQRSGLAGLPDQYV. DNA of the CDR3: TGTGCCAGCTCCCAAAGATCGGGGCTAGCGGGCCTCCCGGATCAGTACGTC.

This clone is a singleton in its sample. Here the CDR3 reads CASSTPGQGSYEQYF. For the CDR3, the DNA is TGTGCCAGCAGCACCCCGGGACAGGGCTCCTACGAGCAGTACTTC. The chain combines TRBV11-2 with TRBJ2-7; the match to TRBD1 covers 9 bases. CDR1 is SGHAT, CDR2 FQNNGV, per germline. CDR3 length equals 15 residues. Germline trimming cut 5 bases from V and 0 bases from J; bases unmatched to any gene: 5.

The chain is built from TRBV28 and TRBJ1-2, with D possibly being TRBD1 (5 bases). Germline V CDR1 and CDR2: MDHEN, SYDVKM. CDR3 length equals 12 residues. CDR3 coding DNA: TGTGCTTCGAAGCGGGGGGACTATGGCTACACCTTC. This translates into CASKRGDYGYTF.

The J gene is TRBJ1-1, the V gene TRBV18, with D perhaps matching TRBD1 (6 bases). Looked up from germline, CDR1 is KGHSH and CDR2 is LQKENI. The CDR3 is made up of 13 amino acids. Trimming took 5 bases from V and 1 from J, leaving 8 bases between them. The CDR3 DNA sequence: TGTGCCAGCTCAAGGACAGAGAACACTGAAGCTTTCTTT. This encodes CASSRTENTEAFF.

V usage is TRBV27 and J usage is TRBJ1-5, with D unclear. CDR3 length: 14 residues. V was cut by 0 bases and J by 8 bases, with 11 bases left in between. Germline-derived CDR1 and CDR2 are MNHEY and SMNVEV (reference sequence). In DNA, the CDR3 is TGTGCCAGCAGTTTATCGGCGGGTGGCGAGCCCCAGCATTTT. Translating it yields CASSLSAGGEPQHF.

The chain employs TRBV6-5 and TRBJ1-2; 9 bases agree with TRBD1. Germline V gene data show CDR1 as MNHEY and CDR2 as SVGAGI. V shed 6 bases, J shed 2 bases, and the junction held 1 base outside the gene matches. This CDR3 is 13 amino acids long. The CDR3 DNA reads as TGTGCCAGCAGCGGGACAGGGAACTATGGCTACACCTTC. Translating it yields CASSGTGNYGYTF.

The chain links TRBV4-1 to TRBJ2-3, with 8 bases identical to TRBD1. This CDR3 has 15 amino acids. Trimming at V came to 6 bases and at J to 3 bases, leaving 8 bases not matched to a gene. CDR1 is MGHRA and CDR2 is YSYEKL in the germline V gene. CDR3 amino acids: CASRDRGLRTDTQYF. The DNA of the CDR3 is TGCGCCAGCAGAGACAGGGGATTGCGAACAGATACGCAGTATTTT.

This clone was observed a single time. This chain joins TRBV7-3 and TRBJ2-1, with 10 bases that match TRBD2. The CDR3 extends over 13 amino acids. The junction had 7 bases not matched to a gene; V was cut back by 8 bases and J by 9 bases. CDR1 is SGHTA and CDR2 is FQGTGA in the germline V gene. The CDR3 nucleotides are TGTGCCAGCTCTAGCGGGAGTGGTAGTGAGCAGTTCTTC. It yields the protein CASSSGSGSEQFF. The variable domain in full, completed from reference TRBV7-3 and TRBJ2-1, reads GAGVSQTPSNKVTEKGKYVELRCDPISGHTALYWYRQSLGQGPEFLIYFQGTGAADDSGLPNDRFFAVRPEGSVSTLKIQRTERGDSAVYLCASSSGSGSEQFFGPGTRLTVL.

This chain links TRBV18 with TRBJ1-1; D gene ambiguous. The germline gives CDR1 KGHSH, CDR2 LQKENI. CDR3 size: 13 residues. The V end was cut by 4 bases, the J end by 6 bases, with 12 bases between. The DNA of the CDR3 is TGTGCCAGCTCACAAACGGCGGGCGCTGAAGCTTTCTTT. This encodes CASSQTAGAEAFF.

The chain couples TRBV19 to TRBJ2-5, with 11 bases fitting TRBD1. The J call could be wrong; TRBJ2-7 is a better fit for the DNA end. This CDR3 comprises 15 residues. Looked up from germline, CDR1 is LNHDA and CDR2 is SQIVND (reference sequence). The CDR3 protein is CASSVRDRGEYEQYF. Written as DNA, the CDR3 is TGTGCCAGTAGTGTCCGGGACAGGGGGGAGTACGAGCAGTACTTC.

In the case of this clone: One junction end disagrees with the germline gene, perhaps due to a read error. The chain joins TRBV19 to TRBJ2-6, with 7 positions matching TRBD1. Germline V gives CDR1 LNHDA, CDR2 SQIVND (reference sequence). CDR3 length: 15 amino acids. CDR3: CASSLDRAGANVLTF. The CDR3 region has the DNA TGTGCCAGTAGTCTAGACAGGGCCGGGGCCAACGTCCTGACTTTC.